This T cell receptor beta chain comes out of a study of blood T cell repertoires in COVID-19. Original methodology: From reference gene primer amplification, estimates of nucleated cell counts were derived. Data came from immunoSEQ multiplex PCR; TCRdb stores just in-frame clones and leaves some out. D and trimming come from the DNA, and the V and J calls and clone size come from that table. The repertoire has under 250,000 clones, approximately 85% of them found once; the top ten carry about 5.1%. The CDR3 is 13 amino acids. Germline CDR1 is MDHEN and CDR2 is SYDVKM. The V end lost 5 bases, the J end lost 5 bases, and 12 bases lay between the germline ends.

The chain is built from TRBV28 and TRBJ1-1; D remains unclear. The specimen was peripheral blood. This TCR was recovered from a man aged 50 or older with COVID-19, enrolled during active disease. CDR3 region: CASSQVSGTEAFF. In DNA, the CDR3 is TGTGCCAGCAGTCAGGTCTCGGGGACTGAAGCTTTCTTT.